The sequence of this T cell receptor beta chain was determined in a study of somatic mutations in cytotoxic T cells in rheumatoid arthritis. As for the study in general: An approximately 27 ml EDTA sample of patient blood was drawn right after diagnosis, before any treatment. T-cell populations stained with V beta antibodies were in some cases flow-sorted at nearly 100% purity, including V beta1+ cells that were sequenced for TCRB. Whole-study findings and limits: For patients with rheumatoid arthritis, CD8+ clonality went up with age, while healthy controls showed no such change.

Germline CDR1 is LNHDA and CDR2 is SQIVND (reference sequence). There are 14 residues in the CDR3. V lost 1 base to trimming and J lost 7 bases; unmatched junction nucleotides: 2. With respect to this clone: Antigen specificity is unknown.

In the study's own analysis: After comparison against published virus-specific TCRB sequences, only a few of the patient CD8+ clones larger than 1% turned out to match them. Clones were sequenced by immunoSEQ multiplex PCR, and TCRdb holds only the in-frame ones, with some missing. D and trimming were read from the DNA, whereas the V and J calls and clone size are those reported in that table. This repertoire shows about 17,000 clones, roughly 79% found once; its top ten account for 15% to 20%. Material for sequencing was CD8+ T cells sorted from blood. The TCR comes from an adult with rheumatoid arthritis. This chain links TRBV19 with TRBJ1-5; 9 bases fit TRBD1. The CDR3 is CASSIGQGEQPQHF. CDR3 DNA sequence: TGTGCCAGTAGTATAGGACAGGGGGAGCAGCCCCAGCATTTT.